This TCR beta chain was identified in a study of monozygotic twins with inflammatory bowel disease. Remarks on this clonotype: The target antigen is unknown.

Findings and caveats of the study: Among IBD patients, fewer clonotypes were shared with others than among healthy twins, especially with disease activity.

The CDR3 runs 15 residues. The germline V gene encodes CDR1 SGHKS and CDR2 YYEKEE (reference sequence). TCRdb reanalyzed the 5' RACE reads and collapses them to one entry per CDR3 protein, without DNA. The table for this sample gives 300,000 to 350,000 distinct CDR3 sequences. The sequence came from a human donor with ulcerative colitis or Crohn's disease, or a healthy co-twin of an affected twin (not recorded which). The V and J genes are TRBV5-5 and TRBJ2-1; the D gene TCRdb calls, TRBD1, cannot be checked with no DNA. The sample taken for sequencing was blood. This chain's CDR3 is CASSLINRVSNEQFF.